This T cell receptor (beta chain) stems from a study of cytomegalovirus exposure and HLA in healthy donors. In the case of this clone: At one boundary the junction diverges from the germline segment, which might be a read error.

The PCR contained 60 Vbeta and 13 Jbeta primers. The table came from immunoSEQ multiplex PCR; TCRdb's copy has only in-frame clones and leaves some out. The sample contains under 200,000 clones, approximately 84% of which appear only once. This TCR came from a man in his thirties or forties in good health and CMV-seropositive. Sequenced input: PBMCs.

The CDR3 DNA reads as TGTTCCAGCAGCCCCCCCCGTAGCGGGATTGATCCGAACACCGGGGAGCTGTTTTTT. This translates into CSSSPPRSGIDPNTGELFF. The chain carries TRBV7-9 and TRBJ2-2, with 8 nucleotides matching TRBD2. This CDR3 has 19 amino acids. Per the germline V gene, CDR1 is SEHNR and CDR2 is FQNEAQ (reference sequence).